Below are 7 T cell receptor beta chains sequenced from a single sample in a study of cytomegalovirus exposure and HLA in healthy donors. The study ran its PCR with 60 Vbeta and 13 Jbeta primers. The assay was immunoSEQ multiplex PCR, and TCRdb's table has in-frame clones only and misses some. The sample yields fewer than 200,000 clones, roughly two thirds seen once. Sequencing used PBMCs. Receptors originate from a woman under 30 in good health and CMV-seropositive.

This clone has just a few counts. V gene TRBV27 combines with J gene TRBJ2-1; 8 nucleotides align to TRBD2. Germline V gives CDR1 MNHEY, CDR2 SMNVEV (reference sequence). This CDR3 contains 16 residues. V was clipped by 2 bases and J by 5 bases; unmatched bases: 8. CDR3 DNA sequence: TGTGCCAGCAGTTTAAGGGTCGGGAGGGTCGACAATGAGCAGTTCTTC. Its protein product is CASSLRVGRVDNEQFF.

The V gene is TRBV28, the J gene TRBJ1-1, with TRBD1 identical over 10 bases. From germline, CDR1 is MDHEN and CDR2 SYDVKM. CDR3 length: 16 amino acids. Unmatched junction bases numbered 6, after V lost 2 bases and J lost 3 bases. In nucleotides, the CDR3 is TGTGCCAGCAGTTTAACCGGGACAGGGGTGCACACTGAAGCTTTCTTT. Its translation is CASSLTGTGVHTEAFF.

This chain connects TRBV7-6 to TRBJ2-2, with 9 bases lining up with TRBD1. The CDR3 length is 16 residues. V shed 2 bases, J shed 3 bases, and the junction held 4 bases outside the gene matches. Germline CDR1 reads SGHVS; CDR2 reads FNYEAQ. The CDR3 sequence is CASSLNRQGDTGELFF. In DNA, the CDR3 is TGTGCCAGCAGCTTAAACCGACAGGGGGACACCGGGGAGCTGTTTTTT.

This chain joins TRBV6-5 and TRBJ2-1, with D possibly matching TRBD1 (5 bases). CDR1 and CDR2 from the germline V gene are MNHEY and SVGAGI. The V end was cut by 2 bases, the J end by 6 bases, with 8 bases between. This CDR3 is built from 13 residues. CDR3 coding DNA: TGTGCCAGCAGTTACGGGGCCTCCAATGAGCAGTTCTTC. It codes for CASSYGASNEQFF.

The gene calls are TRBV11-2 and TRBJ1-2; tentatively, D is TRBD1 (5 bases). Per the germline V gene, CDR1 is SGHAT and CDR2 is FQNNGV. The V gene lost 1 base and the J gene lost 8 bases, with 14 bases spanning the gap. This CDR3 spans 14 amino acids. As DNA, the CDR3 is TGTGCCAGCAGCTTAGTAAGGCAGGGCCAAGGCTACACCTTC. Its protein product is CASSLVRQGQGYTF.

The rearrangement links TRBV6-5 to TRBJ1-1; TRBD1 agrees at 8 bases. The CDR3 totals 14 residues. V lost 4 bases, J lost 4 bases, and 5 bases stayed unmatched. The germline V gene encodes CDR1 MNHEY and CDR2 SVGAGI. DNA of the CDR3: TGTGCCAGCAGTTTGTATACAGGGGGCACTGAAGCTTTCTTT. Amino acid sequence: CASSLYTGGTEAFF.

The CDR3 DNA follows: TGCAGCGTTGAGCCACCAGACAGGGGGCGCAACTATGGCTACACCTTC. Translated: CSVEPPDRGRNYGYTF. The genes are TRBV29-1 and TRBJ1-2; TRBD1 agrees at 10 bases. Per the germline V gene, CDR1 is SQVTM and CDR2 is ANQGSEA. V shed 3 bases and J 2 bases; nucleotides not matched to a gene: 9. The CDR3 sequence is 16 residues long.